Listed here are 7 T cell receptor beta chains from one sample, sequenced in a study of blood T cells in healthy people across ages. It was with a sample-barcoded 5' primer and a J-beta primer mix that a second PCR of about 7 to 12 cycles was run. TCRdb reprocessed the 5' RACE reads via MiXCR and lists one record per CDR3 protein. The sample has around 650,000 distinct CDR3 sequences, approximately 40% seen once. Sequences were obtained from blood. The receptors were gathered from an elderly man in good health.

This clonotype was seen a few times. V and J are TRBV7-2 and TRBJ2-5; 7 bases fit TRBD1. The CDR3 length is 15 residues. Germline-derived CDR1 and CDR2 are SGHTA and FQGNSA. V trimming: 1 base; J trimming: 11 bases; junction bases outside the gene matches: 13. CDR3 sequence: CASSLVWDSSEEQYF. CDR3 nucleotides: TGTGCCAGCAGCTTAGTTTGGGACAGTTCAGAAGAGCAGTACTTC. The full variable domain, rest sourced from reference TRBV7-2 and TRBJ2-5, is GAGVSQSPSNKVTEKGKDVELRCDPISGHTALYWYRQSLGQGLEFLIYFQGNSAPDKSGLPSDRFSAERTGGSVSTLTIQRTQQEDSAVYLCASSLVWDSSEEQYFGPGTRLLVL.

The chain uses TRBV6-4 and TRBJ1-1; D is unclear. CDR3 length equals 14 residues. Per the germline V gene, CDR1 is MRHNA and CDR2 is SNTAGT. V shed 2 bases and J shed 1 base, with 8 bases lying between them. The CDR3 DNA reads as TGTGCCAGCAGTGACGCTACAGAGAACACTGAAGCTTTCTTT. This sequence encodes CASSDATENTEAFF.

The chain uses TRBV7-8 and TRBJ1-3; a possible D gene is TRBD1 (6 bases). The V end was cut by 7 bases, the J end by 2 bases, with 15 bases between. The CDR3 has 15 amino acids. From germline, CDR1 is SGHVS and CDR2 FQNEAQ. CDR3 sequence: CASNLAGTTGNTIYF. CDR3 nucleotide sequence: TGTGCCAGCAACCTGGCAGGGACAACTGGAAACACCATATATTTT.

The chain carries TRBV6-6 and TRBJ1-4; D not certain. Trimming stripped 0 bases from V and 7 bases from J, with 9 bases between. This CDR3 is built from 14 residues. Germline CDR1 reads MNHNY; CDR2 reads SVGAGI (reference sequence). CDR3 residues: CASSYSVAVEKLFF. For the CDR3, the DNA is TGTGCCAGCAGTTACTCGGTGGCGGTTGAAAAACTGTTTTTT.

This clonotype was counted a few times. The chain links TRBV10-1 to TRBJ2-5; unclear D gene. Trimming pared 0 bases from V and 1 base from J, leaving 3 bases between. Germline CDR1 WNHNN, CDR2 SYGVQD (reference sequence). The CDR3 spans 13 residues. The CDR3 nucleotides read TGCGCCAGCAGTGAGTCGGCCCAAGAGACCCAGTACTTC. It encodes CASSESAQETQYF.

The chain uses TRBV6-6 and TRBJ2-5, with a possible D match to TRBD2 (7 bases). TRBJ2-7 explains the end of the DNA better; the J call may be wrong. This CDR3 spans 13 amino acids. In germline, CDR1 is MNHNY, CDR2 SVGAGI (reference sequence). The CDR3 loop reads CASSSRGGHEQYF. CDR3 nucleotide sequence: TGTGCCAGCAGTTCACGCGGGGGCCACGAGCAGTACTTC.

The chain uses TRBV5-8 and TRBJ2-3; perhaps TRBD1 as D (6 bases). CDR1 is SGHTS, CDR2 YDEGEE, per germline. CDR3 length equals 13 residues. Trimming left V 2 bases short and J 6 bases short, with 10 bases between. CDR3 nucleotides: TGTGCCAGCAGCTTACAGGGATGGGATACGCAGTATTTT. Encoded protein: CASSLQGWDTQYF.